Following are 8 T cell receptor beta chains from one sample sequenced in a study of PD-1 blockade in classical Hodgkin lymphoma. TCRdb's copy holds only in-frame clones and misses some; the assay was immunoSEQ multiplex PCR. The repertoire includes about 24,000 clones, about 83% of them detected once, and nearly 8% sits in the top ten. Every patient experienced relapse after autologous stem cell transplantation, and brentuximab vedotin exposure varied. The sample here was peripheral blood mononuclear cells (PBMCs), taken before the second cycle of nivolumab. These receptors originate from a human donor with classical Hodgkin lymphoma.

The genes are TRBV27 and TRBJ2-7; D is undetermined. Trimming removed 1 base at V and 2 bases at J, with 3 bases between. This CDR3 region has 12 residues. CDR1 MNHEY and CDR2 SMNVEV come from the germline V gene (reference sequence). Here the CDR3 reads CASSLLAYEQYF. The CDR3 DNA follows: TGTGCCAGCAGTTTATTGGCCTACGAGCAGTACTTC.

The chain uses TRBV9 and TRBJ1-6; 9 bases fit TRBD1. Germline V CDR1 and CDR2: SGDLS, YYNGEE. The CDR3 totals 18 residues. The trim removed 0 bases at V and 6 bases at J, leaving 10 bases unmatched. CDR3 protein: CASSVGPTGTGSNSPLHF. CDR3 bases: TGTGCCAGCAGCGTAGGTCCCACCGGGACAGGGAGTAATTCACCCCTCCACTTT. The entire variable domain, with the rest obtained from reference TRBV9 and TRBJ1-6, is as follows: DSGVTQTPKHLITATGQRVTLRCSPRSGDLSVYWYQQSLDQGLQFLIQYYNGEERAKGNILERFSAQQFPDLHSELNLSSLELGDSALYFCASSVGPTGTGSNSPLHFGNGTRLTVT.

The chain links TRBV15 to TRBJ2-5; D uncertain. Germline loops: CDR1 LNHNV, CDR2 YYDKDF (reference sequence). The V end lost 5 bases, the J end lost 5 bases, and 12 bases lay between the germline ends. The CDR3 runs 13 residues. The CDR3 region has the DNA TGTGCCACCAGCGCGAGATTGATTGAGACCCAGTACTTC. Translating it yields CATSARLIETQYF.

V usage is TRBV14 and J usage is TRBJ2-1, with 8 bases aligning to TRBD2. Germline-derived CDR1 and CDR2 are SGHDN and FVKESK. CDR3 length: 15 residues. Losses at the gene ends were 2 bases for V and 4 bases for J; bases not matched to a gene: 4. Here the CDR3 reads CASSQLTSAYNEQFF. The DNA of the CDR3 is TGTGCCAGCAGCCAATTGACTAGCGCTTACAATGAGCAGTTCTTC.

V usage is TRBV7-9 and J usage is TRBJ2-7; 8 bases map to TRBD2. The CDR3 has 17 residues. The germline V gene encodes CDR1 SEHNR and CDR2 FQNEAQ (reference sequence). The trim removed 2 bases at V and 5 bases at J, leaving 14 bases unmatched. The CDR3: CASSLSLAGFLIDEQYF. DNA for the CDR3: TGTGCCAGCAGCTTATCATTAGCGGGATTCCTGATAGACGAGCAGTACTTC.

The chain joins TRBV15 to TRBJ1-2; weak D call: TRBD1 (5 bases). This CDR3 spans 14 amino acids. With 8 bases removed from V and 4 bases from J, the gap between germline ends came to 17 bases. Germline V gene sequence: CDR1 LNHNV, CDR2 YYDKDF (reference sequence). The CDR3 nucleotides read TGTGCCACCCGGCCTAGAGGGGAGGGCTATGGCTACACCTTC. This translates into CATRPRGEGYGYTF. Full variable domain (rest looked up from reference TRBV15 and TRBJ1-2): DAMVIQNPRYQVTQFGKPVTLSCSQTLNHNVMYWYQQKSSQAPKLLFHYYDKDFNNEADTPDNFQSRRPNTSFCFLDIRSPGLGDTAMYLCATRPRGEGYGYTFGSGTRLTVV.

A single count supports this clone. The rearrangement uses TRBV9 and TRBJ1-2; 7 bases line up with TRBD1. Germline V gene data show CDR1 as SGDLS and CDR2 as YYNGEE. The CDR3 spans 20 residues. V shed 2 bases, J shed 1 base, and the junction held 20 bases outside the gene matches. The CDR3 sequence: CASSVNLKAPKQGRNYGYTF. Written as DNA, the CDR3 is TGTGCCAGCAGCGTCAACCTAAAGGCTCCTAAACAGGGGCGTAACTATGGCTACACCTTC.

The rearrangement joins TRBV21-1 to TRBJ2-1; whether TRBD2, the table's D call, matches the DNA was not checked. TRBV21-1 is given as a pseudogene. This CDR3 has 19 amino acids. CDR3 nucleotide sequence: TGTGCCAGCCTTCAGAGGACTAGCGGGAGGTTTAAGGAGGGGAATGAGCAGTTCTTC. Translation: CASLQRTSGRFKEGNEQFF.